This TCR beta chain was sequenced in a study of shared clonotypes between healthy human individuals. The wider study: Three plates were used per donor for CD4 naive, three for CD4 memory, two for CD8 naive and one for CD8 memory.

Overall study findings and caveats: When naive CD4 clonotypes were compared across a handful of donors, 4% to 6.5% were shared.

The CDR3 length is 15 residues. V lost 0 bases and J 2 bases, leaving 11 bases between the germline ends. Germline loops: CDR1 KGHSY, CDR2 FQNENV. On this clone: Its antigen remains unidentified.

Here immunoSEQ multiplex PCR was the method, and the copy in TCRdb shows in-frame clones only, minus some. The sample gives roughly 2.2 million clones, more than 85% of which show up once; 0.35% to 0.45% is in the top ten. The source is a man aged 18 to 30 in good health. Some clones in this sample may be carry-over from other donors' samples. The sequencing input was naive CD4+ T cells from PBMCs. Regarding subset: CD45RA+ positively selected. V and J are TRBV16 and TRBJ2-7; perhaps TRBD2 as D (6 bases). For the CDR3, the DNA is TGTGCCAGCAGCCAATCAGGAGGGGCCCCCTACGAGCAGTACTTC. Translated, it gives CASSQSGGAPYEQYF.